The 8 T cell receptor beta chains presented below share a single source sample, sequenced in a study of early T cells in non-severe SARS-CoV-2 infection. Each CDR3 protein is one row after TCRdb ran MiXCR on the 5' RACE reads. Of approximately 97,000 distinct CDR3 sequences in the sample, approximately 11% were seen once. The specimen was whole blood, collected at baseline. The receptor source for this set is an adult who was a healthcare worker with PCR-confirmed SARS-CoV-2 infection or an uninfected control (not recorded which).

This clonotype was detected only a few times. The CDR3 loop is CASSSTSASTYNEQFF. The CDR3 coding sequence is TGTGCCAGCAGTTCTACTAGCGCCTCCACCTACAATGAGCAGTTCTTC. V and J are TRBV7-3 and TRBJ2-1; 7 nucleotides line up with TRBD2. The CDR3 sequence is 16 residues long. The V gene end was trimmed by 6 bases and the J gene end by 2 bases; junction bases not matched to a gene: 10. Germline CDR1 reads SGHTA; CDR2 reads FQGTGA.

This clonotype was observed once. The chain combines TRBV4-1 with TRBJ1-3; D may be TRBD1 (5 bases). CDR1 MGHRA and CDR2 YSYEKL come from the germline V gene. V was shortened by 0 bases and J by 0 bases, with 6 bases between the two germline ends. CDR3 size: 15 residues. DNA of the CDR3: TGCGCCAGCAGCCAAGACAGGGTCTCTGGAAACACCATATATTTT. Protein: CASSQDRVSGNTIYF.

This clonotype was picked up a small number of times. This CDR3 is CASSIRSPGANVLTF. The CDR3 DNA reads as TGTGCCAGTAGTATTAGGTCTCCTGGGGCCAACGTCCTGACTTTC. The chain links TRBV19 to TRBJ2-6; D is undetermined. Trimming shortened V by 3 bases and J by 2 bases, and 8 bases separated the two germline ends. Germline V gene data show CDR1 as LNHDA and CDR2 as SQIVND (reference sequence). The CDR3 covers 15 residues.

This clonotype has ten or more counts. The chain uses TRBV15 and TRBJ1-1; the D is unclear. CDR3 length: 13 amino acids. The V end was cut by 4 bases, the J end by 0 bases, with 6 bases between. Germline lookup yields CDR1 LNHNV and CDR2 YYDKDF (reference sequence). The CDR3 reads CATSMVLNTEAFF. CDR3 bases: TGTGCCACCAGCATGGTCCTGAACACTGAAGCTTTCTTT.

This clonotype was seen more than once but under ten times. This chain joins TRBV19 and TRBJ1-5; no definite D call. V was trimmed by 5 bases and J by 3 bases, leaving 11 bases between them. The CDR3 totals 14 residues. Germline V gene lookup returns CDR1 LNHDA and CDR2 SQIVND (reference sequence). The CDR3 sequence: CASSATVFNQPQHF. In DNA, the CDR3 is TGTGCCAGTAGTGCCACTGTTTTCAATCAGCCCCAGCATTTT.

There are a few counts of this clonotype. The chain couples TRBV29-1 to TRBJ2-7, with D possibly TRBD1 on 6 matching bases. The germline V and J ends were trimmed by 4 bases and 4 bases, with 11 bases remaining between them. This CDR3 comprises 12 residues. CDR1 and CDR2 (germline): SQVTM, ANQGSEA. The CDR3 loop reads CSVGDKSYEQYF. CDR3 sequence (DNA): TGCAGCGTTGGGGACAAGTCATACGAGCAGTACTTC.

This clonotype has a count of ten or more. CDR3 in DNA: TGTGCCAGCAGTTACGCTTGGGGGGCCTACGAGCAGTACTTC. It codes for CASSYAWGAYEQYF. The V and J genes are TRBV6-2 or TRBV6-3 and TRBJ2-7; a possible D gene is TRBD2 (6 bases). Trimming cost V 2 bases and J 2 bases, with 10 bases left between them. Per the germline V gene, CDR1 is MNHEY and CDR2 is SVGEGT. This CDR3 has 14 residues.

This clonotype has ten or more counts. Here the CDR3 reads CSASLLRTSGINEQFF. DNA of the CDR3: TGCAGTGCTAGCTTGCTTAGGACTAGCGGGATCAATGAGCAGTTCTTC. The rearrangement joins TRBV20-1 to TRBJ2-1; TRBD2 matches at 12 bases. J was trimmed by 6 bases and V by 3 bases; bases with no gene match: 9. CDR1 and CDR2 from the germline V gene are DFQATT and SNEGSKA (reference sequence). This CDR3 is built from 16 residues.